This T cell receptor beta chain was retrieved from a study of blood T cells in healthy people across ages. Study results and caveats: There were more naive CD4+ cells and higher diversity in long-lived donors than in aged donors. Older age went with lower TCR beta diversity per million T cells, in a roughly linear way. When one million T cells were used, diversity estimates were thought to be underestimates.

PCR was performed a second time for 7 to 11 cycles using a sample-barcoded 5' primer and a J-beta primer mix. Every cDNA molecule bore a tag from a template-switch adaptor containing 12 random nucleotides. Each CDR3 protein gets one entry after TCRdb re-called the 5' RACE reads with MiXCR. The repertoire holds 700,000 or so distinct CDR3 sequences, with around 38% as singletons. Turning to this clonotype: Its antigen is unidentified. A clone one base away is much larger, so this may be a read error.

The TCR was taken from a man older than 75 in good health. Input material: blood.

CDR3 region: CASGMEGTFPDTQYF. The CDR3 DNA reads TGTGCCAGCGGGATGGAGGGGACCTTTCCAGATACGCAGTATTTT. The chain couples TRBV6-2 or TRBV6-3 to TRBJ2-3, with D possibly matching TRBD2 (6 bases). Deletions cut 8 bases from V and 4 bases from J, with 19 bases between. The V gene's germline CDR1 is MNHEY and CDR2 SVGEGT. The CDR3 spans 15 residues.